A single sample is the source of the 13 T cell receptor beta chains below, sequenced in a study of early T cells in non-severe SARS-CoV-2 infection. TCRdb processed the 5' RACE reads anew with MiXCR; each CDR3 protein has one entry. This sample has about 60,000 distinct CDR3 sequences, with approximately 12% found just once. Material: whole blood. These receptors came from an adult who was a healthcare worker with PCR-confirmed SARS-CoV-2 infection or an uninfected control (not recorded which).

This clonotype was counted ten times or more. The genes are TRBV3-1 and TRBJ2-3; D gene ambiguous. Trimming cost V 3 bases and J 2 bases, with 0 bases left between them. This CDR3 is built from 11 residues. Germline CDR1 and CDR2: LGHDT and YNNKEL (reference sequence). In DNA form, the CDR3 reads TGTGCCAGCAGCCACACAGATACGCAGTATTTT. Protein sequence: CASSHTDTQYF.

This clonotype has a count of ten or more. The chain is built from TRBV7-2 and TRBJ2-7, with 7 bases fitting TRBD2. CDR1 is SGHTA and CDR2 is FQGNSA in the germline V gene. CDR3 size: 14 residues. J gave up 3 bases and V 1 base, and 3 bases lay outside the gene matches. The CDR3: CASSLDSSGYEQYF. The DNA for the CDR3 is TGTGCCAGCAGCTTAGATTCTAGCGGCTACGAGCAGTACTTC.

The rearrangement uses TRBV12-3 or TRBV12-4 and TRBJ2-5, with a tentative D call TRBD2 (6 bases). This CDR3 contains 15 residues. V was clipped by 3 bases and J by 3 bases, with 14 bases between them. The CDR3 loop is CASSFRSTGEETQYF. The DNA for the CDR3 is TGTGCCAGCAGTTTCCGATCGACGGGGGAAGAGACCCAGTACTTC.

This clonotype showed up many times. The gene calls are TRBV5-6 and TRBJ2-3; D call uncertain. V was trimmed by 1 base and J by 6 bases, leaving 6 bases between them. Germline V gene data show CDR1 as SGHDT and CDR2 as YYEEEE. The CDR3 loop spans 12 amino acids. The CDR3: CASSLIRDTQYF. As DNA, the CDR3 is TGTGCCAGCAGCTTGATCCGGGATACGCAGTATTTT.

Ten or more counts support this clonotype. The chain joins TRBV6-1 to TRBJ2-2; 10 positions agree with TRBD2. The CDR3 covers 17 residues. J lost 3 bases, V lost 6 bases, and 10 bases had no gene match. Germline CDR1 and CDR2: MNHNS and SASEGT. CDR3: CASRVVAGGLYTGELFF. In DNA form, the CDR3 reads TGTGCCAGCAGGGTCGTAGCGGGAGGCCTATACACCGGGGAGCTGTTTTTT.

This clonotype came up a few times. The chain uses TRBV5-5 and TRBJ2-2; 11 nucleotides agree with TRBD2. The V and J ends lost 5 bases and 4 bases, in that order; junction bases with no gene match: 4. The V gene's germline CDR1 is SGHKS and CDR2 YYEKEE (reference sequence). CDR3 size: 15 residues. Written as DNA, the CDR3 is TGTGCCAGCAGTTCCGGGACTAGCGGCACCGGGGAGCTGTTTTTT. Residues: CASSSGTSGTGELFF. The variable domain in full, with the rest retrieved from reference TRBV5-5 and TRBJ2-2, is DAGVTQSPTHLIKTRGQQVTLRCSPISGHKSVSWYQQVLGQGPQFIFQYYEKEERGRGNFPDRFSARQFPNYSSELNVNALLLGDSALYLCASSSGTSGTGELFFGEGSRLTVL.

This clonotype has more than one count but fewer than ten. The gene calls are TRBV4-1 and TRBJ2-3, with D tentatively TRBD1 (5 bases). Trimming took off 9 bases at V and 2 bases at J, with 15 bases between the two ends. This CDR3 region has 14 residues. The V gene's germline CDR1 is MGHRA and CDR2 YSYEKL. CDR3 amino acids: CASTIDRVTDTQYF. In nucleotides, the CDR3 is TGCGCCAGTACCATTGACAGAGTCACAGATACGCAGTATTTT.

This clonotype was picked up many times. The J gene is TRBJ1-2, the V gene TRBV12-3 or TRBV12-4, with D possibly TRBD1 on 5 matching bases. Trimming left V 5 bases short and J 3 bases short, with 13 bases between. The CDR3 extends over 14 amino acids. This CDR3 is CASSDPRGDYGYTF. In nucleotides, the CDR3 is TGTGCCAGCAGTGACCCTAGAGGGGACTATGGCTACACCTTC.

This clonotype was found a few times. This chain links TRBV9 with TRBJ2-5, with a weak D call TRBD2 (6 bases). The CDR3 contains 14 residues. Germline values: CDR1 SGDLS, CDR2 YYNGEE. Trimming cost V 1 base and J 6 bases, with 13 bases left between them. CDR3 region: CASSVRAGGQTQYF. Here the CDR3 DNA reads TGTGCCAGCAGCGTACGGGCCGGGGGTCAGACCCAGTACTTC.

This clonotype was counted a few times. Here the CDR3 DNA reads TGTGCCAGCAGGACACAGGGGACACGATCTGTCTACGAGCAGTACTTC. It encodes CASRTQGTRSVYEQYF. The rearrangement joins TRBV27 to TRBJ2-7, with TRBD1 identical over 7 bases. The CDR3 covers 16 residues. The V and J ends lost 6 bases and 3 bases, in that order; junction bases with no gene match: 14. The germline CDR1 and CDR2 sequences are MNHEY and SMNVEV (reference sequence).

This clonotype has more than one count but fewer than ten. The chain combines TRBV2 with TRBJ2-7, with 7 bases identical to TRBD1. V gave up 6 bases and J gave up 2 bases; unmatched junction bases: 1. Per the germline V gene, CDR1 is SNHLY and CDR2 is FYNNEI. CDR3 length equals 12 residues. CDR3 amino acids: CASSGQAYEQYF. In DNA, the CDR3 is TGTGCCAGCAGCGGACAGGCCTACGAGCAGTACTTC.

The J gene is TRBJ2-1, the V gene TRBV7-3; 8 bases match TRBD2. CDR3 size: 15 residues. CDR1 SGHTA and CDR2 FQGTGA come from the germline V gene. With 1 base clipped from V and 3 bases from J, the junction kept 2 bases outside the gene matches. The CDR3 nucleotides read TGTGCCAGCAGCTTAAGGGGGACTAGCTACAATGAGCAGTTCTTC. Its translation: CASSLRGTSYNEQFF. The entire variable domain, with the rest obtained from reference TRBV7-3 and TRBJ2-1, is as follows: GAGVSQTPSNKVTEKGKYVELRCDPISGHTALYWYRQSLGQGPEFLIYFQGTGAADDSGLPNDRFFAVRPEGSVSTLKIQRTERGDSAVYLCASSLRGTSYNEQFFGPGTRLTVL.

This clonotype showed up just a few times. V usage is TRBV5-5 and J usage is TRBJ2-1; 13 nucleotides align to TRBD2. With 4 bases clipped from V and 3 bases from J, the junction kept 13 bases outside the gene matches. Germline CDR1 SGHKS, CDR2 YYEKEE (reference sequence). The CDR3 totals 19 residues. The CDR3 loop is CASSLWMPRTSGSYNEQFF. In DNA form, the CDR3 reads TGTGCCAGCAGCCTTTGGATGCCTCGGACTAGCGGGAGCTACAATGAGCAGTTCTTC.